Listed below are T cell receptor beta chains from one sample, sequenced in a study of T cells in Graves' hyperthyroidism and ophthalmopathy. MiXCR was run by TCRdb on the multiplex PCR reads, yielding one entry per CDR3 protein. This sample carries about 600,000 distinct CDR3 sequences, roughly 15% of them seen once, and the ten largest clones take around 13%. Material: blood. The receptors were gathered from a woman aged 45-60 years with Graves' ophthalmopathy. CDR3s include the opening cysteine and the closing phenylalanine or tryptophan. Each record gives: clone size, D gene, J gene, V gene, CDR3 DNA, CDR3 protein. The D gene is left open where the match is weak. Only part of the rows carry a size: once, few, many, or a class if the clone is expanded.

clone size: few
D gene: -
J gene: TRBJ1-1
V gene: TRBV27
CDR3 DNA: TGTGCCAGCAGTTTGTTCCGCGGGGGCGCCACTGAAGCTTTCTTT
CDR3 protein: CASSLFRGGATEAFF

clone size: many
D gene: -
J gene: TRBJ2-1
V gene: TRBV28
CDR3 DNA: TGTGCCAGCACCAGTTTCACGGGAGTTTCCTACAATGAGCAGTTCTTC
CDR3 protein: CASTSFTGVSYNEQFF

clone size: many
D gene: -
J gene: TRBJ2-7
V gene: TRBV3-1
CDR3 DNA: TGTGCCAGCAGCCAAGATCCCCCTAGCTACGAGCAGTACTTC
CDR3 protein: CASSQDPPSYEQYF

clone size: few
D gene: -
J gene: TRBJ1-4
V gene: TRBV20-1
CDR3 DNA: TGCAGTGCTAATGGGGGAGTTAATGAAAAACTGTTTTTT
CDR3 protein: CSANGGVNEKLFF

clone size: few
D gene: TRBD1
J gene: TRBJ2-2
V gene: TRBV27
CDR3 DNA: TGTGCCAGCAGGACCGGGACAGGGGGCAGGAACACCGGGGAGCTGCTTTTT
CDR3 protein: CASRTGTGGRNTGELLF

clone size: many
D gene: -
J gene: TRBJ1-5
V gene: TRBV20-1
CDR3 DNA: TGCAGTGCTAGCCCGGTGGTAGGAAGCAATCAGCCCCAGCATTTT
CDR3 protein: CSASPVVGSNQPQHF

clone size: many
D gene: -
J gene: TRBJ1-2
V gene: TRBV11-2
CDR3 DNA: TGTGCCAGCAGCCCCCGGCTTGGGGGGATCTATGGCTACACCTTC
CDR3 protein: CASSPRLGGIYGYTF

clone size: many
D gene: TRBD1
J gene: TRBJ2-7
V gene: TRBV10-2
CDR3 DNA: TGCGCCAGCAGGACCCACGGGACAGCCAACTACGAGCAGTACTTC
CDR3 protein: CASRTHGTANYEQYF

clone size: few
D gene: -
J gene: TRBJ2-7
V gene: TRBV29-1
CDR3 DNA: TGCAGCGTCCTTATGGGCGTAGCCGAGCAGTACTTC
CDR3 protein: CSVLMGVAEQYF

clone size: few
D gene: -
J gene: TRBJ2-7
V gene: TRBV7-9
CDR3 DNA: TGTGCCAGCAGCTTAACAGGCTCTTGGAGCGAGCAGTACTTC
CDR3 protein: CASSLTGSWSEQYF

clone size: many
D gene: TRBD2
J gene: TRBJ2-2
V gene: TRBV2
CDR3 DNA: TGTGCCAGCAGTGCCCAGCGGGAGGGCCACGGGGAGCTGTTTTTT
CDR3 protein: CASSAQREGHGELFF

clone size: -
D gene: TRBD2
J gene: TRBJ2-7
V gene: TRBV19
CDR3 DNA: TGTGCCGGTAGTATCGTTCGTGGGACTAGCGGCCTCCCCTACGAGCAGTACTTC
CDR3 protein: CAGSIVRGTSGLPYEQYF

clone size: -
D gene: -
J gene: TRBJ2-2
V gene: TRBV4-3
CDR3 DNA: TGCGCCAGCAGCCCCGCTTGGCTGCCGAACACCGGGGAGCTGTTTTTT
CDR3 protein: CASSPAWLPNTGELFF

clone size: few
D gene: TRBD2
J gene: TRBJ2-1
V gene: TRBV5-4
CDR3 DNA: TGTGCCAGCAGCTTGGAGCCTAGCGGGAAATCCAATGAGCAGTTCTTC
CDR3 protein: CASSLEPSGKSNEQFF

clone size: many
D gene: TRBD2
J gene: TRBJ2-1
V gene: TRBV28
CDR3 DNA: TGTGCCAGCAGAAGGACTAGCGGGAGAAGGAGGGATGAGCAGTTCTTC
CDR3 protein: CASRRTSGRRRDEQFF

clone size: -
D gene: TRBD2
J gene: TRBJ2-7
V gene: TRBV28
CDR3 DNA: TGTGCCTCATCCTTACTAGCGGGAGGTCTGAGTTACGAGCAGTACTTC
CDR3 protein: CASSLLAGGLSYEQYF

clone size: many
D gene: -
J gene: TRBJ2-5
V gene: TRBV7-8
CDR3 DNA: TGTGCCAGCAGCTTTCCGATCGGGGGTGGACGGGAGACCCAGTACTTC
CDR3 protein: CASSFPIGGGRETQYF

clone size: many
D gene: TRBD2
J gene: TRBJ2-1
V gene: TRBV7-6
CDR3 DNA: TGTGCCAGCAGCCGCACTAGCGGGAGATCGGGTATGGAGCAGTTCTTC
CDR3 protein: CASSRTSGRSGMEQFF

clone size: many
D gene: -
J gene: TRBJ2-2
V gene: TRBV11-2
CDR3 DNA: TGTGCCAGCAGCTTAGGGGCGAACACCGGGGAGCTGTTTTTT
CDR3 protein: CASSLGANTGELFF

clone size: -
D gene: -
J gene: TRBJ2-1
V gene: TRBV19
CDR3 DNA: TGTGCCAGTAGTATCTCGGATTACAATGAGCAGTTCTTC
CDR3 protein: CASSISDYNEQFF

clone size: few
D gene: -
J gene: TRBJ1-5
V gene: TRBV7-2
CDR3 DNA: TGTGCCAGCAGCCAGTCAGCGAGCAATCAGCCCCAGCATTTT
CDR3 protein: CASSQSASNQPQHF

clone size: few
D gene: -
J gene: TRBJ2-2
V gene: TRBV6-1
CDR3 DNA: TGTGCCAGCAGTGAACTCCCTAGGACCGGGGAGCTGTTTTTT
CDR3 protein: CASSELPRTGELFF

clone size: many
D gene: -
J gene: TRBJ1-2
V gene: TRBV27
CDR3 DNA: TGTGCCAGCAGTTCCGACAGTCTTGGCTACACCTTC
CDR3 protein: CASSSDSLGYTF